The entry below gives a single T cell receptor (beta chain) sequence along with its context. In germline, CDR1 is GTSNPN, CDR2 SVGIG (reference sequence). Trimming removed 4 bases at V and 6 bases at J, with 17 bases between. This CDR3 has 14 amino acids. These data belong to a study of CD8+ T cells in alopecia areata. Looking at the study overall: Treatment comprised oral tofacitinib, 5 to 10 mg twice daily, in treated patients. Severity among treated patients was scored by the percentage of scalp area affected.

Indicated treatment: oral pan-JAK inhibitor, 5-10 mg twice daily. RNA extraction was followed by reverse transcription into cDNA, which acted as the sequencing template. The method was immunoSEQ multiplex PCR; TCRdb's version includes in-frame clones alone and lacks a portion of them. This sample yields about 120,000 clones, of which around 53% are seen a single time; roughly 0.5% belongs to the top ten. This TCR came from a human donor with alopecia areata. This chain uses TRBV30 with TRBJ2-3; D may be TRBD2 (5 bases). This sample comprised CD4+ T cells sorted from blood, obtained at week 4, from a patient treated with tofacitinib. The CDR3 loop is CAWTRLPRGDTQYF. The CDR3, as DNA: TGTGCCTGGACCCGGCTTCCCCGCGGGGATACGCAGTATTTT.